Detailed here is one TCR beta chain. The data were obtained in a study of T cell responses to AZD1222 COVID-19 vaccine. The method was immunoSEQ multiplex PCR; TCRdb's version includes in-frame clones alone and lacks a portion of them. The data show 95,000 to 110,000 clones, roughly 91% seen once. The germline V and J ends were trimmed by 5 bases and 1 base, with 12 bases remaining between them. The CDR3 has 16 residues. CDR1 SGHVS and CDR2 FNYEAQ come from the germline V gene. This clonotype was obtained from an adult in good health. The gene calls are TRBV7-6 and TRBJ2-6; D gene uncertain. The specimen comprised peripheral blood, sampled on day 0 of AZD1222 vaccination. The CDR3 DNA reads TGTGCCAGCAGCCCCATTGTACATTCTGGGGCCAACGTCCTGACTTTC. It yields the protein CASSPIVHSGANVLTF.